The 4 T cell receptor beta chains in this list originate from one sample, sequenced in a study of identical twins. TCRdb re-derived calls from the 5' RACE reads in MiXCR, one entry per CDR3 protein. This table holds 550,000 to 800,000 distinct CDR3 sequences, 7% to 7.5% found once. These data also featured in a second study, about yellow fever vaccine responses in identical twins.

The sequenced material came from PBMCs. The origin of the receptors is a woman younger than 30 in good health.

This chain uses TRBV20-1 with TRBJ1-5; TRBD1 is a possible D gene (5 bases). V was cut by 1 base and J by 6 bases, with 13 bases left in between. The CDR3 spans 14 residues. Germline loops: CDR1 DFQATT, CDR2 SNEGSKA (reference sequence). The CDR3 region is CSARVPGTSQPQHF. CDR3 coding DNA: TGCAGTGCTAGAGTCCCCGGGACTTCTCAGCCCCAGCATTTT.

In this sample, this clonotype turned up a few times. The chain carries TRBV12-5 and TRBJ2-1; D gene uncertain. V shed 1 base and J shed 8 bases, with 6 bases lying between them. CDR3 length: 12 amino acids. Germline V gives CDR1 LGHNT, CDR2 FRNRAP. This CDR3 reads CASGLEIDEQFF. The CDR3 bases are TGTGCTAGTGGTTTGGAAATCGATGAGCAGTTCTTC.

This clonotype was detected many times. Relative to the germline gene, one junction end is altered; a read error may explain this. The V gene is TRBV28, the J gene TRBJ1-2; the D is unclear. CDR1 MDHEN and CDR2 SYDVKM come from the germline V gene. The CDR3 consists of 11 residues. The CDR3 DNA is TGCGCCAGCAGCTTGGGCAGCGGCTACACCTTC. It codes for CASSLGSGYTF.

This clonotype was counted a few times. The chain joins TRBV18 to TRBJ2-7; 12 nucleotides line up with TRBD2. This CDR3 is 14 amino acids long. Germline V CDR1 and CDR2: KGHSH, LQKENI. J gave up 2 bases and V 6 bases, and 2 bases lay outside the gene matches. This chain's CDR3 is CASSPSGGAYEQYV. CDR3 nucleotides: TGTGCCAGCTCCCCTAGCGGGGGGGCCTACGAGCAGTACGTC.